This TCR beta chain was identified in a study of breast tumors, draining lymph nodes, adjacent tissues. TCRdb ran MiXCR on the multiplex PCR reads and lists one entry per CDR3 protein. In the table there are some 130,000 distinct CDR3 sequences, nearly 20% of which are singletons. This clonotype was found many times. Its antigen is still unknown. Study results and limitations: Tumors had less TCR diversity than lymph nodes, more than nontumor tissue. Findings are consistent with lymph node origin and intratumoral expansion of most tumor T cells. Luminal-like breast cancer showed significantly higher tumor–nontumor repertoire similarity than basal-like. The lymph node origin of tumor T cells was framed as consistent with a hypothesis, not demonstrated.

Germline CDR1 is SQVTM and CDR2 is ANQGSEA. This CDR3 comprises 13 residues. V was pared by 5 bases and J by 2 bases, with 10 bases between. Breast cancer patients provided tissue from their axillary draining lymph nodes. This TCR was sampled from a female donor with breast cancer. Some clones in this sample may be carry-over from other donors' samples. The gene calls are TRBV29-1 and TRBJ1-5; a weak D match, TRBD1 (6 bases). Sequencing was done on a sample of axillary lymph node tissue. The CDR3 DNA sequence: TGCAGCGTTAGGGCAGGGGGCAATCAGCCCCAGCATTTT. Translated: CSVRAGGNQPQHF.